A single sample gave rise to the 14 T cell receptor beta chains below, sequenced in a study of blood T cell repertoires in COVID-19. The repertoire was sequenced with immunoSEQ multiplex PCR; TCRdb's copy has only in-frame clones and lacks some. The table shows over 200,000 clones, with about 90% occurring only once. Sequencing was performed on PBMCs or T cells enriched from blood (not recorded which). These TCRs come from a human donor in a cohort exposed to, infected with or recovered from COVID-19 (not recorded which). The donor label of this sample is uncertain.

The chain has TRBV30 and TRBJ1-6; 10 bases match TRBD1. Germline CDR1 and CDR2: GTSNPN and SVGIG (reference sequence). With V trimmed by 0 bases and J by 10 bases, 9 bases remained unmatched. This CDR3 spans 16 amino acids. DNA for the CDR3: TGTGCCTGGAGTGTACTTCGGGGGACAGGGGACTCACCCCTCCACTTT. It translates to CAWSVLRGTGDSPLHF.

CDR3 amino acids: CATSEEHTGGELFF. The DNA for the CDR3 is TGTGCCACCAGTGAGGAGCACACGGGCGGGGAGCTGTTTTTT. The chain carries TRBV24-1 and TRBJ2-2; D unclear. Per the germline V gene, CDR1 is KGHDR and CDR2 is SFDVKD. Trimming took 4 bases from V and 7 from J, leaving 12 bases between them. This CDR3 comprises 14 residues.

J is TRBJ1-2 and V is TRBV7-9; TRBD1 matches at 7 bases. Germline trimming cut 5 bases from V and 8 bases from J; bases unmatched to any gene: 5. Per the germline V gene, CDR1 is SEHNR and CDR2 is FQNEAQ (reference sequence). CDR3 length: 12 residues. CDR3 in DNA: TGTGCCAGCAGCATCGACAGGGAAGGCTACACCTTC. This encodes CASSIDREGYTF.

This chain links TRBV19 with TRBJ1-5, with D perhaps TRBD1 (6 bases). The CDR3 is 14 residues long. V was clipped by 5 bases and J by 8 bases, with 16 bases between them. Germline CDR1 reads LNHDA; CDR2 reads SQIVND (reference sequence). The CDR3 sequence is CASSFSDSLEPQHF. CDR3 DNA sequence: TGTGCCAGTAGTTTTTCGGACAGCCTAGAGCCCCAGCATTTT.

This chain connects TRBV6-5 to TRBJ1-2; D is unresolved. The germline CDR1 and CDR2 sequences are MNHEY and SVGAGI. The CDR3 length is 13 residues. V was trimmed by 5 bases and J by 4 bases, leaving 11 bases between them. The CDR3 here is CASSTSTGYGYTF. In DNA, the CDR3 is TGTGCCAGCAGTACCTCGACGGGCTATGGCTACACCTTC.

The V call is TRBV9, the J call TRBJ1-1, with D possibly TRBD1 on 6 matching bases. CDR1 is SGDLS and CDR2 is YYNGEE in the germline V gene. The CDR3 runs 20 residues. Trimming removed 4 bases at V and 1 base at J, with 29 bases between. The CDR3 bases are TGTGCCAGCAGCCCACCGTTCGACAGCAGGGGTAAATTGGGGAACACTGAAGCTTTCTTT. It yields the protein CASSPPFDSRGKLGNTEAFF.

The sample holds one count of this clone. The chain links TRBV7-9 to TRBJ2-1; D perhaps matches TRBD1 (6 bases). This CDR3 contains 12 residues. With 3 bases removed from V and 9 bases from J, the gap between germline ends came to 9 bases. The V gene's germline CDR1 is SEHNR and CDR2 FQNEAQ (reference sequence). DNA of the CDR3: TGTGCCAGCAGCTTTAACAGGGCTGAGCAGTTCTTC. It specifies CASSFNRAEQFF.

The J gene is TRBJ1-2, the V gene TRBV18; D is perhaps TRBD1 (5 bases). The CDR3 is 16 amino acids. CDR1 and CDR2 from the germline V gene are KGHSH and LQKENI. Trimming removed 5 bases from V and 8 bases from J, with 24 bases in between. As DNA, the CDR3 is TGTGCCAGCTCAACCAACCGTGGAGAAGCTCAGGGAGGCTACACCTTC. Translating gives CASSTNRGEAQGGYTF.

The gene calls are TRBV3-1 (or the pseudogene TRBV3-2) and TRBJ2-3; D call uncertain. The CDR3 extends over 11 amino acids. Per the germline V gene, CDR1 is LGHDT and CDR2 is YNNKEL (reference sequence). Trimming removed 4 bases from V and 6 bases from J, with 5 bases in between. DNA for the CDR3: TGTGCCAGCAGCCTTCGGGATACGCAGTATTTT. It codes for CASSLRDTQYF.

This sequence joins TRBV3-1 (or the pseudogene TRBV3-2) and TRBJ2-3, with 8 bases identical to TRBD2. This CDR3 is built from 15 residues. J was trimmed by 6 bases and V by 3 bases; bases with no gene match: 8. Germline CDR1 reads LGHDT; CDR2 reads YNNKEL (reference sequence). For the CDR3, the DNA is TGTGCCAGCAGCCATACCGGGGCTAGCGGGGATACGCAGTATTTT. It translates to CASSHTGASGDTQYF.

V usage is TRBV6-2 or TRBV6-3 and J usage is TRBJ2-5; TRBD2 agrees at 10 bases. Trimming removed 2 bases from V and 4 bases from J; junction bases left unmatched: 4. CDR3 size: 15 residues. Germline CDR1 is MNHEY and CDR2 is SVGEGT. Written as DNA, the CDR3 is TGTGCCAGCAGTTACCGGGCTAGCGGGGGAGAGACCCAGTACTTC. It encodes CASSYRASGGETQYF.

The CDR3 region has the DNA TGTGCCAGCAGCTCAGGGCTTAAACCCTCCTACAATGAGCAGTTCTTC. Translated, it gives CASSSGLKPSYNEQFF. The chain couples TRBV7-3 to TRBJ2-1, with D maybe TRBD1 (5 bases). The CDR3 has 16 amino acids. Germline CDR1 is SGHTA and CDR2 is FQGTGA. Trimming pared 4 bases from V and 0 bases from J, leaving 13 bases between.

This clone was seen only once. The V gene is TRBV7-3, the J gene TRBJ2-3; maybe TRBD2 (6 bases). This CDR3 contains 15 residues. With 5 bases removed from V and 4 bases from J, the gap between germline ends came to 16 bases. Looked up from germline, CDR1 is SGHTA and CDR2 is FQGTGA. CDR3 bases: TGTGCCAGCAGCGCTGTGGGGGGTACGGCAGATACGCAGTATTTT. Its translation: CASSAVGGTADTQYF.

This clone was detected a few times. The J gene is TRBJ1-1, the V gene TRBV4-1; D might be TRBD1 (5 bases). V lost 2 bases, J lost 5 bases, and 15 bases lay in between. Germline-derived CDR1 and CDR2 are MGHRA and YSYEKL. The length of the CDR3 is 15 residues. The CDR3 DNA is TGCGCCAGCAGCCAATCAGGGAAAGGGGCAACTGAAGCTTTCTTT. It translates to CASSQSGKGATEAFF.